These 20 T cell receptor beta chains share one sample of origin, sequenced in a study of T cell responses to AZD1222 COVID-19 vaccine. Data came from immunoSEQ multiplex PCR; TCRdb stores just in-frame clones and leaves some out. The repertoire includes about 120,000 clones, about 92% of them detected once, and approximately 4.5% sits in the top ten. Here the sequenced sample was peripheral blood, taken on day 0 of MenACWY control vaccination. These TCRs come from an adult in good health.

The chain couples TRBV9 to TRBJ2-2; D remains ambiguous. V lost 5 bases, J lost 6 bases, and 20 bases lay in between. Germline CDR1 and CDR2: SGDLS and YYNGEE. CDR3 size: 16 residues. DNA of the CDR3: TGTGCCAGCAGGTTTGGAAATTTAACTTTGCCCGGGGAGCTGTTTTTT. Its translation is CASRFGNLTLPGELFF.

The chain joins TRBV18 to TRBJ2-3; TRBD2 matches 13 bases. The CDR3 covers 18 residues. With 6 bases clipped from V and 0 bases from J, the junction kept 9 bases outside the gene matches. Germline V CDR1 and CDR2: KGHSH, LQKENI. The CDR3 nucleotides read TGTGCCAGCTCCCCAGGACTAGCGGGGGCTTCGAGCACAGATACGCAGTATTTT. Amino acid sequence: CASSPGLAGASSTDTQYF.

The chain links TRBV9 to TRBJ2-1; D remains unclear. V dropped 0 bases and J dropped 2 bases, with 3 bases sitting between them. The germline V gene encodes CDR1 SGDLS and CDR2 YYNGEE. The CDR3 is made up of 13 amino acids. The CDR3 sequence: CASSVDAYNEQFF. CDR3 bases: TGTGCCAGCAGCGTAGACGCCTACAATGAGCAGTTCTTC.

A few counts support this clone. V gene TRBV7-9 combines with J gene TRBJ1-3, with D maybe TRBD1 (5 bases). The CDR3 is 14 amino acids. Trimming took 6 bases from V and 0 from J, leaving 9 bases between them. Looked up from germline, CDR1 is SEHNR and CDR2 is FQNEAQ (reference sequence). This CDR3 is CASRGVGSGNTIYF. CDR3 coding DNA: TGTGCCAGCAGGGGGGTAGGCTCTGGAAACACCATATATTTT.

The chain is built from TRBV28 and TRBJ1-3; no firm D call. The CDR3 is 14 amino acids. Germline V gene lookup returns CDR1 MDHEN and CDR2 SYDVKM. With 3 bases removed from V and 0 bases from J, the gap between germline ends came to 6 bases. CDR3 sequence (DNA): TGTGCCAGCAGTTTCATTGGCTCTGGAAACACCATATATTTT. Amino acids: CASSFIGSGNTIYF.

The V gene is TRBV5-1, the J gene TRBJ1-1, with a possible D match to TRBD1 (5 bases). CDR1 and CDR2 from the germline V gene are SGHRS and YFSETQ. This CDR3 is built from 14 residues. Trimming stripped 2 bases from V and 4 bases from J, with 12 bases between. This chain's CDR3 is CASSLGRAGTEAFF. As DNA, the CDR3 is TGCGCCAGCAGCTTAGGCAGGGCCGGCACTGAAGCTTTCTTT.

V is TRBV11-3 and J is TRBJ2-3; 10 positions match TRBD2. V was pared by 3 bases and J by 3 bases, with 0 bases of the junction left unmatched. The CDR3 contains 14 residues. Germline CDR1 reads SGHNT; CDR2 reads YENEEA. Here the CDR3 DNA reads TGTGCCAGCAGCTTTAGCGGGGGGACAGATACGCAGTATTTT. Its translation is CASSFSGGTDTQYF.

This chain joins TRBV19 and TRBJ1-3; 7 nucleotides agree with TRBD1. The CDR3 consists of 15 residues. The germline CDR1 and CDR2 sequences are LNHDA and SQIVND (reference sequence). With 5 bases clipped from V and 4 bases from J, the junction kept 8 bases outside the gene matches. The DNA for the CDR3 is TGTGCCAGTAGTTCCTTCCGACAGGGCGGAAACACCATATATTTT. It encodes CASSSFRQGGNTIYF.

This chain connects TRBV13 to TRBJ2-1, with TRBD2 identical over 10 bases. The ends lost 3 bases at V and 8 bases at J; junction bases unmatched: 1. Germline loops: CDR1 PRHDT, CDR2 FYEKMQ (reference sequence). The CDR3 is 13 residues long. The CDR3 coding sequence is TGTGCCAGCAGCTTTCTAGCGGGAGATGAGCAGTTCTTC. Residues: CASSFLAGDEQFF.

This chain links TRBV13 with TRBJ2-3; TRBD2 matches 8 bases. V lost 5 bases to trimming and J lost 7 bases; unmatched junction nucleotides: 14. Germline V gene lookup returns CDR1 PRHDT and CDR2 FYEKMQ (reference sequence). The CDR3 is 16 amino acids. As DNA, the CDR3 is TGTGCCAGCAGCCATGTACGGGGGGGCCCCCTATATACGCAGTATTTT. Protein sequence: CASSHVRGGPLYTQYF.

The V and J genes are TRBV5-8 and TRBJ2-1; D is unresolved. Looked up from germline, CDR1 is SGHTS and CDR2 is YDEGEE. This CDR3 comprises 12 residues. Trimming left V 4 bases short and J 12 bases short, with 14 bases between. The chain's CDR3 is CASSVGLRRQFF. CDR3 bases: TGTGCCAGCAGCGTCGGCTTACGGCGGCAGTTCTTC.

This chain links TRBV11-3 with TRBJ2-2; TRBD2 is a possible D gene (5 bases). Germline values: CDR1 SGHNT, CDR2 YENEEA. This CDR3 has 17 residues. Trimming cost V 2 bases and J 0 bases, with 13 bases left between them. The CDR3 is CASSLTSGLSNTGELFF. The CDR3 nucleotides are TGTGCCAGCAGCTTAACCTCTGGACTCTCGAACACCGGGGAGCTGTTTTTT. Based on the CDR3 plus reference TRBV11-3 and TRBJ2-2, the full variable domain is EAGVVQSPRYKIIEKKQPVAFWCNPISGHNTLYWYLQNLGQGPELLIRYENEEAVDDSQLPKDRFSAERLKGVDSTLKIQPAELGDSAVYLCASSLTSGLSNTGELFFGEGSRLTVL.

V is TRBV18 and J is TRBJ1-2, with a weak D call TRBD1 (5 bases). Germline V gives CDR1 KGHSH, CDR2 LQKENI. With 0 bases removed from V and 2 bases from J, the gap between germline ends came to 13 bases. This CDR3 contains 16 residues. In DNA form, the CDR3 reads TGTGCCAGCTCACCACCTGCCCGTGGGGCAAACTATGGCTACACCTTC. It is translated as CASSPPARGANYGYTF.

The rearrangement joins TRBV5-4 to TRBJ2-4; D tentatively reads TRBD1 or TRBD2 (7 bases each). This CDR3 has 16 amino acids. In germline, CDR1 is SGHNT, CDR2 YYREEE (reference sequence). The V end was cut by 0 bases, the J end by 7 bases, with 17 bases between. CDR3 sequence (DNA): TGTGCCAGCAGCTTGGGGGCTTCAGGGGGAGGGAACATTCAGTACTTC. Its translation is CASSLGASGGGNIQYF.

The chain links TRBV5-6 to TRBJ2-2, with 10 positions matching TRBD1. The CDR3 is made up of 17 amino acids. CDR1 and CDR2 (germline): SGHDT, YYEEEE. V was pared by 0 bases and J by 1 base, with 3 bases of the junction left unmatched. The CDR3 loop reads CASSLVGDRGNTGELFF. The CDR3, as DNA: TGTGCCAGCAGCTTGGTAGGGGACAGGGGGAACACCGGGGAGCTGTTTTTT.

This sequence joins TRBV11-2 and TRBJ1-3; D might be TRBD1 (6 bases). The CDR3 has 17 amino acids. V dropped 4 bases and J dropped 4 bases, with 20 bases sitting between them. The germline CDR1 and CDR2 sequences are SGHAT and FQNNGV. DNA for the CDR3: TGTGCCAGCAGCTCGGTCGGGACAAAAATCTCCGGAAACACCATATATTTT. This codes for CASSSVGTKISGNTIYF.

The CDR3: CASSPPGLAGGLSSYNEQFF. CDR3 DNA: TGTGCCAGCTCGCCGCCGGGACTAGCGGGAGGCTTAAGCTCCTACAATGAGCAGTTCTTC. The chain carries TRBV18 and TRBJ2-1; 15 nucleotides align to TRBD2. CDR3 length: 20 amino acids. Germline V gene lookup returns CDR1 KGHSH and CDR2 LQKENI. Trimming removed 6 bases from V and 0 bases from J; junction bases left unmatched: 12.

The chain carries TRBV5-1 and TRBJ2-5, with 7 bases fitting TRBD2. V lost 0 bases, J lost 4 bases, and 0 bases stayed unmatched. Germline V CDR1 and CDR2: SGHRS, YFSETQ. CDR3 length equals 13 residues. CDR3 protein: CASSLGGGETQYF. CDR3 nucleotide sequence: TGCGCCAGCAGCTTGGGCGGGGGAGAGACCCAGTACTTC.

V gene TRBV6-6 combines with J gene TRBJ1-2; D unclear. The CDR3 consists of 13 residues. Trimming pared 6 bases from V and 8 bases from J, leaving 16 bases between. Germline V gene data show CDR1 as MNHNY and CDR2 as SVGAGI (reference sequence). The CDR3 reads CASSFGRIDGYTF. Written as DNA, the CDR3 is TGTGCCAGCAGCTTTGGACGAATCGACGGCTACACCTTC.

The count of this clone is one. The chain employs TRBV7-2 and TRBJ2-7; no clear D. CDR3 size: 13 residues. From germline, CDR1 is SGHTA and CDR2 FQGNSA. V was shortened by 3 bases and J by 7 bases, with 13 bases between the two germline ends. CDR3 nucleotides: TGTGCCAGCAGCTTTCAAGGGCGCCAGGAGCAGTACGTC. It codes for CASSFQGRQEQYV.